The 32 T cell receptor beta chains below come from one sample, sequenced in a study of lung T cells in sarcoidosis with Löfgren's syndrome (dated 2017 in TCRdb). The reads were generated on an Illumina MiSeq. TCRdb handled the public reads itself, with Q25 trimming in fastp and clone calling in MiXCR, and kept productive beta chains. CDR3 protein duplicates are merged, each entry listing the most common genes and DNA. This sample has some 20,000 distinct CDR3 sequences in its table, and 20% to 25% of those were observed once. 3.5% to 5% of the sample belongs to the ten largest clones. The sample was CD4+ T cells from PBMCs. The receptors were sampled from a human donor with sarcoidosis (Löfgren's syndrome or another form), or a control subject (not recorded which).

This clonotype came up many times. The chain uses TRBV2 and TRBJ1-3, with D hard to call. The V end lost 6 bases, the J end lost 8 bases, and 14 bases lay between the germline ends. The germline CDR1 and CDR2 sequences are SNHLY and FYNNEI. The CDR3 spans 13 residues. CDR3 nucleotide sequence: TGTGCCAGCAGGCCCGACGTGCGGGACACCATATATTTT. This encodes CASRPDVRDTIYF.

About this clonotype itself: One base away lies a much larger clone, so this may be a sequencing read error. CDR3 sequence: CAGSQVSSAGGPYNEQFF. The CDR3 nucleotides read TGTGCCGGCAGCCAAGTTTCCTCAGCGGGGGGGCCCTACAATGAGCAGTTCTTC. The rearrangement joins TRBV4-2 to TRBJ2-1; 10 bases align to TRBD2. This CDR3 region has 18 residues. Per germline, CDR1 LGHNA and CDR2 YNFKEQ.

By share of the sample, this clonotype is medium-sized. This chain links TRBV27 with TRBJ2-5; 9 nucleotides match TRBD2. Looked up from germline, CDR1 is MNHEY and CDR2 is SMNVEV (reference sequence). The V and J ends lost 6 bases and 1 base, in that order; junction bases with no gene match: 3. There are 14 residues in the CDR3. The CDR3 coding sequence is TGTGCCAGCAGAATAGCGGGGGTCCAAGAGACCCAGTACTTC. Protein: CASRIAGVQETQYF.

In this sample, this clonotype turned up a few times. The J gene is TRBJ1-1, the V gene TRBV29-1; D is possibly TRBD1 (5 bases). Germline CDR1 is SQVTM and CDR2 is ANQGSEA. This CDR3 has 13 amino acids. The V gene lost 1 base and the J gene lost 2 bases, with 8 bases spanning the gap. CDR3 sequence: CSVEVGVNTEAFF. The CDR3 bases are TGCAGCGTTGAAGTGGGGGTAAACACTGAAGCTTTCTTT.

Turning to this clonotype: This may be a read error: a much more frequent sequence differs by one nucleotide. The chain recombines TRBV7-2 with TRBJ2-4; 14 bases agree with TRBD2. The ends lost 3 bases at V and 7 bases at J; junction bases unmatched: 5. The CDR3 extends over 16 amino acids. Germline lookup yields CDR1 SGHTA and CDR2 FQGNSA. CDR3 in amino acids: CASSFLTSGGVNIQYF. The CDR3 DNA reads as TGTGCCAGCAGCTTCCTGACTAGCGGGGGGGTTAACATTCAGTACTTC. The entire variable domain, with the rest obtained from reference TRBV7-2 and TRBJ2-4, is as follows: GAGVSQSPSNKVTEKGKDVELRCDPISGHTALYWYRQSLGQGLEFLIYFQGNSAPDKSGLPSDRFSAERTGGSVSTLTIQRTQQEDSAVYLCASSFLTSGGVNIQYFGAGTRLSVL.

This clonotype rates as medium-sized. The gene calls are TRBV20-1 and TRBJ2-3; D is unclear. Trimming cost V 0 bases and J 2 bases, with 9 bases left between them. Germline CDR1 DFQATT, CDR2 SNEGSKA (reference sequence). The CDR3 runs 14 residues. In DNA, the CDR3 is TGCAGTGCTAGAGAAGTAAGGGACACAGATACGCAGTATTTT. It translates to CSAREVRDTDTQYF.

In its sample, this clonotype is medium-sized. This chain connects TRBV6-1 to TRBJ1-2; a weak D match, TRBD1 (6 bases). The CDR3 has 13 residues. The germline V gene has CDR1 MNHNS and CDR2 SASEGT. Trimming took off 10 bases at V and 2 bases at J, with 14 bases between the two ends. The DNA for the CDR3 is TGTGCCACCAAACCGGGACACAACTATGGCTACACCTTC. Its translation is CATKPGHNYGYTF.

In its sample, this clonotype was seen many times. The CDR3 DNA reads as TGCGCCAGCAGCCAAGAAAGGAGAGATACGCAGTATTTT. Protein product: CASSQERRDTQYF. The rearrangement uses TRBV4-3 and TRBJ2-3; D is undetermined. The V gene lost 0 bases and the J gene lost 5 bases, with 6 bases spanning the gap. Germline CDR1 reads LGHNA; CDR2 reads YSLEER. CDR3 size: 13 residues.

In its sample, this clonotype was seen many times. V and J are TRBV2 and TRBJ2-1; TRBD1 aligns across 9 bases. This CDR3 contains 16 residues. Germline-derived CDR1 and CDR2 are SNHLY and FYNNEI. V was pared by 0 bases and J by 9 bases, with 9 bases of the junction left unmatched. The CDR3 here is CASSEARGTGSPEQFF. CDR3 bases: TGTGCCAGCAGTGAAGCGCGGGGGACAGGGAGTCCTGAGCAGTTCTTC.

With regard to this clonotype: An end of the junction differs from the germline gene, which may be a read error. The rearrangement uses TRBV30 and TRBJ1-3; D remains unclear. CDR3 length: 13 residues. Germline V gene lookup returns CDR1 GTSNPN and CDR2 SVGIG (reference sequence). In nucleotides, the CDR3 is TGTGTCTGGAGTGCGACTGCTGGAAACACCATATATTTT. Protein: CVWSATAGNTIYF.

Worth noting for this clonotype: It may be a read error: a sequence one base away is much more abundant. The V gene is TRBV18, the J gene TRBJ2-2; D uncertain. CDR3 length equals 14 residues. Germline V CDR1 and CDR2: KGHSH, LQKENI. The CDR3 DNA reads as TGTGCCAGCTCACCAAATGCGAACACCAGGGAGCTGTTTTTT. Encoded protein: CASSPNANTRELFF.

The chain uses TRBV30 and TRBJ2-7; D possibly corresponds to TRBD1 (5 bases). Germline CDR1 is GTSNPN and CDR2 is SVGIG (reference sequence). This CDR3 has 12 amino acids. Between the trimmed V and J ends, which lost 0 bases and 3 bases, there was a span of 6 bases. The CDR3 region is CAWSVDSYEQYF. The CDR3 region has the DNA TGTGCCTGGAGTGTAGACAGCTACGAGCAGTACTTC. The full variable domain, with the rest looked up from reference TRBV30 and TRBJ2-7, is SQTIHQWPATLVQPVGSPLSLECTVEGTSNPNLYWYRQAAGRGLQLLFYSVGIGQISSEVPQNLSASRPQDRQFILSSKKLLLSDSGFYLCAWSVDSYEQYFGPGTRLTVT.

This clonotype was seen a handful of times. The CDR3 here is CSVAVGGNTEAFF. The DNA of the CDR3 is TGCAGCGTTGCTGTTGGAGGCAACACTGAAGCTTTCTTT. V and J are TRBV29-1 and TRBJ1-1, with no clear D. The CDR3 consists of 13 residues. Germline lookup yields CDR1 SQVTM and CDR2 ANQGSEA. V shed 4 bases and J shed 2 bases, with 11 bases lying between them.

This clonotype is medium-sized by share. J is TRBJ2-1 and V is TRBV28; 9 positions match TRBD1. After removal of 6 bases from V and 6 bases from J, the junction contained 12 bases not matched to a gene. In germline, CDR1 is MDHEN, CDR2 SYDVKM. The CDR3 is made up of 16 amino acids. The CDR3 sequence is CASSQHTGQGLNEQFF. The CDR3 bases are TGTGCCAGCAGCCAACACACGGGACAGGGTCTCAATGAGCAGTTCTTC.

Concerning this clonotype itself: A single base separates this from a much larger clone, so it may be a read error. The chain employs TRBV29-1 and TRBJ1-3; no reliable D call. The CDR3 consists of 13 residues. The germline V gene has CDR1 SQVTM and CDR2 ANQGSEA. CDR3 region: CSVGLPPGSTIYF. Here the CDR3 DNA reads TGCAGCGTTGGACTGCCTCCTGGAAGCACCATATATTTT. The variable domain in full, completed from reference TRBV29-1 and TRBJ1-3, reads SAVISQKPSRDICQRGTSLTIQCQVDSQVTMMFWYRQQPGQSLTLIATANQGSEATYESGFVIDKFPISRPNLTFSTLTVSNMSPEDSSIYLCSVGLPPGSTIYFGEGSWLTVV.

As for this clonotype: A read error is possible here, since a much larger clone lies one base away. V usage is TRBV29-1 and J usage is TRBJ1-1, with TRBD1 as a possible D gene (5 bases). Trimming removed 3 bases at V and 1 base at J, with 21 bases between. The CDR3 runs to 17 residues. Germline CDR1 and CDR2: SQVTM and ANQGSEA. The CDR3 region is CSVDVYRQGSWNTEAFF. In DNA form, the CDR3 reads TGCAGCGTTGATGTCTATCGGCAGGGCTCGTGGAACACTGAAGCTTTCTTT.

There are many counts of this clonotype. J is TRBJ2-3 and V is TRBV29-1; D remains ambiguous. V lost 8 bases to trimming and J lost 1 base, with 19 bases between them. CDR1 is SQVTM and CDR2 is ANQGSEA in the germline V gene. CDR3 length equals 15 residues. The chain's CDR3 is CSTNAWVAGTDTQYF. As DNA, the CDR3 is TGCAGCACCAATGCCTGGGTGGCCGGCACAGATACGCAGTATTTT.

This chain connects TRBV9 to TRBJ1-1; 9 bases align to TRBD1. Germline trimming cut 3 bases from V and 3 bases from J; bases unmatched to any gene: 0. Per germline, CDR1 SGDLS and CDR2 YYNGEE. This CDR3 is built from 13 residues. The CDR3 loop is CASSGTGDTEAFF. CDR3 DNA: TGTGCCAGCAGCGGGACAGGGGACACTGAAGCTTTCTTT.

This clonotype is medium-sized in the sample. This chain joins TRBV20-1 and TRBJ1-2; TRBD1 matches 7 bases. The CDR3 contains 13 residues. CDR1 DFQATT and CDR2 SNEGSKA come from the germline V gene (reference sequence). V shed 8 bases and J 0 bases; nucleotides not matched to a gene: 6. The CDR3 sequence: CSPRDSPNYGYTF. In DNA form, the CDR3 reads TGCAGTCCCCGGGACAGCCCTAACTATGGCTACACCTTC.

This clonotype was seen repeatedly, ten times or more. This sequence joins TRBV28 and TRBJ2-3, with TRBD1 matching 7 bases. The germline gives CDR1 MDHEN, CDR2 SYDVKM. V gave up 6 bases and J gave up 2 bases; unmatched junction bases: 8. CDR3 length: 15 residues. In DNA form, the CDR3 reads TGTGCCAGCAGCATACAGGGGAGCCACACAGATACGCAGTATTTT. Protein sequence: CASSIQGSHTDTQYF.

This clonotype was seen repeatedly, ten times or more. The chain recombines TRBV4-2 with TRBJ2-5; TRBD1 agrees at 9 bases. Trimming removed 4 bases from V and 3 bases from J; junction bases left unmatched: 6. This CDR3 region has 15 residues. Looked up from germline, CDR1 is LGHNA and CDR2 is YNFKEQ. Here the CDR3 reads CASSRRQGDEETQYF. The DNA for the CDR3 is TGTGCCAGCAGCCGTCGACAGGGGGATGAAGAGACCCAGTACTTC.

As concerns this clonotype: A much bigger clone sits one base away, suggesting this may be a read error. As the CDR3 is not closed by the conserved phenylalanine or tryptophan, this likely results from a read error. The chain has TRBV19 and TRBJ2-2; the match to TRBD2 covers 11 bases. Trimming removed 5 bases from V and 5 bases from J; junction bases left unmatched: 7. Germline loops: CDR1 LNHDA, CDR2 SQIVND (reference sequence). The CDR3 runs to 16 residues. CDR3 sequence reads: CASSPRTSGLTGELFL. Written as DNA, the CDR3 is TGTGCCAGTAGTCCAAGGACTAGCGGGTTAACCGGGGAGCTGTTTCTT.

In its sample, this clonotype ranks as medium-sized. This chain uses TRBV6-1 with TRBJ2-7, with D unclear. The germline V gene has CDR1 MNHNS and CDR2 SASEGT. The ends were cut back, 2 bases at V and 2 bases at J, with 16 bases in the middle. The CDR3 covers 16 residues. CDR3 coding DNA: TGTGCCAGCAGTGAAATCACCTGGCAAGGGCCCTACGAGCAGTACTTC. This gives the protein CASSEITWQGPYEQYF.

By sample share, this clonotype is medium-sized (0.01 to 0.1%). The V gene is TRBV20-1, the J gene TRBJ1-1; 8 bases agree with TRBD1. V was pared by 0 bases and J by 5 bases, with 5 bases of the junction left unmatched. Germline V gene sequence: CDR1 DFQATT, CDR2 SNEGSKA (reference sequence). The CDR3 is made up of 14 amino acids. CDR3 DNA: TGCAGTGCTAGAGAGGGACAGGACGGAACTGAAGCTTTCTTT. It is translated as CSAREGQDGTEAFF.

This clonotype was observed a few times. The CDR3 here is CASSPGADTDTQYF. CDR3 in DNA: TGTGCCAGCAGCCCTGGGGCAGACACAGATACGCAGTATTTT. The gene calls are TRBV5-4 and TRBJ2-3, with TRBD1 as a possible D gene (5 bases). CDR1 and CDR2 from the germline V gene are SGHNT and YYREEE (reference sequence). The germline V and J ends were trimmed by 4 bases and 2 bases, with 11 bases remaining between them. There are 14 residues in the CDR3.

This clonotype occurred once. One base away lies a much larger clone, so this may be a sequencing read error. This rearrangement joins TRBV12-3 or TRBV12-4 to TRBJ2-2; D uncertain. Between the trimmed V and J ends, which lost 4 bases and 6 bases, there was a span of 18 bases. The CDR3 runs 16 residues. DNA for the CDR3: TGTGCCAGCAGTTCATCCCCTAAGGTCGACGCCGGGGAGCTGTTTTTT. Protein sequence: CASSSSPKVDAGELFF.

By sample fraction, this clonotype is medium-sized (0.01 to 0.1%). The rearrangement links TRBV6-2 or TRBV6-3 to TRBJ2-1, with TRBD2 matching 7 bases. Germline CDR1 MNHEY, CDR2 SVGEGT. The CDR3 consists of 16 residues. V gave up 5 bases and J gave up 2 bases; unmatched junction bases: 9. CDR3 coding DNA: TGTGCCAGCAGTAGAGGACTAGGCCCCCCCTACAATGAGCAGTTCTTC. It yields the protein CASSRGLGPPYNEQFF.

Remarks on this clonotype: The junction and the germline gene differ at one end; a read error may be behind it. The rearrangement links TRBV5-4 to TRBJ2-1; D remains ambiguous. The V gene's germline CDR1 is SGHNT and CDR2 YYREEE (reference sequence). CDR3 length: 13 amino acids. The CDR3 DNA sequence: TGTGCCAGCAACTTGGATTGGCTTAATGAGCAGTTCTTC. This sequence encodes CASNLDWLNEQFF.

The V and J genes are TRBV9 and TRBJ2-7; D remains ambiguous. The CDR3 contains 14 residues. Germline CDR1 SGDLS, CDR2 YYNGEE. The ends were cut back, 2 bases at V and 2 bases at J, with 11 bases in the middle. The CDR3 DNA is TGTGCCAGCAGCGTTACGGACGGAACCTACGAGCAGTACTTC. Translating it yields CASSVTDGTYEQYF.

This clonotype has more than one count but fewer than ten. CDR3: CASSPGGYHSTDTQYF. The CDR3 DNA reads TGTGCCAGCAGCCCCGGTGGCTACCATAGCACAGATACGCAGTATTTT. The V call is TRBV5-4, the J call TRBJ2-3; no definite D call. V was pared by 4 bases and J by 0 bases, with 15 bases between. Germline CDR1 reads SGHNT; CDR2 reads YYREEE (reference sequence). The CDR3 runs 16 residues.

The rearrangement joins TRBV3-1 to TRBJ2-3; TRBD2 matches at 8 bases. This CDR3 spans 18 amino acids. Germline V CDR1 and CDR2: LGHDT, YNNKEL (reference sequence). V was clipped by 1 base and J by 0 bases; unmatched bases: 9. The DNA of the CDR3 is TGTGCCAGCAGCCAAGGGACTAGCACAAGACGGAGCACAGATACGCAGTATTTT. Its translation: CASSQGTSTRRSTDTQYF.

Ten or more counts support this clonotype. The chain links TRBV28 to TRBJ2-3; 11 bases fit TRBD2. Germline assignment: CDR1 MDHEN and CDR2 SYDVKM. The CDR3 totals 17 residues. J gave up 2 bases and V 4 bases, and 8 bases lay outside the gene matches. Here the CDR3 DNA reads TGTGCCAGCAGTTCACCTGCTAGCGGGGGGTACACAGATACGCAGTATTTT. This gives the protein CASSSPASGGYTDTQYF.